One and the same sample provided the 30 T cell receptor beta chains below, sequenced in a study of shared clonotypes between healthy human individuals. Method: immunoSEQ multiplex PCR; TCRdb's copy keeps in-frame clones and lacks some. Of 660,000 or so clones in the sample, 95% to 97% are singletons; the top ten hold roughly 0.1%. Naive CD8 cells comprised CD45RO-negative, CCR7-positively selected cells, excluding terminally differentiated effector memory CD45RA+ cells. Material: naive CD8+ T cells sorted from blood. The receptors were gathered from a woman in her twenties or thirties in good health.

The chain couples TRBV28 to TRBJ2-7, with 8 bases fitting TRBD1. Trimming took 3 bases from V and 3 from J; bases not matched to a gene: 7. There are 15 residues in the CDR3. CDR1 and CDR2 from the germline V gene are MDHEN and SYDVKM. The CDR3 reads CASSFVTTGVYEQYF. In DNA form, the CDR3 reads TGTGCCAGCAGTTTCGTAACGACAGGGGTCTACGAGCAGTACTTC.

The genes are TRBV4-2 and TRBJ2-7; the match to TRBD2 covers 11 bases. CDR3 length: 15 amino acids. Germline assignment: CDR1 LGHNA and CDR2 YNFKEQ. V was pared by 1 base and J by 4 bases, with 3 bases of the junction left unmatched. This chain's CDR3 is CASSQGLAGSYEQYF. For the CDR3, the DNA is TGTGCCAGCAGCCAAGGACTAGCGGGATCTTACGAGCAGTACTTC.

V is TRBV27 and J is TRBJ1-1; D unclear. The V gene lost 6 bases and the J gene lost 3 bases, with 11 bases spanning the gap. Germline V gives CDR1 MNHEY, CDR2 SMNVEV (reference sequence). This CDR3 region has 13 residues. The CDR3 sequence: CASRPFNDTEAFF. For the CDR3, the DNA is TGTGCCAGCAGGCCGTTTAACGACACTGAAGCTTTCTTT.

The J gene is TRBJ2-2, the V gene TRBV27; maybe TRBD1 (5 bases). Trimming cost V 4 bases and J 3 bases, with 9 bases left between them. Per the germline V gene, CDR1 is MNHEY and CDR2 is SMNVEV (reference sequence). The CDR3 covers 14 residues. Here the CDR3 DNA reads TGTGCCAGCAGTTCCCAGGGCGACACCGGGGAGCTGTTTTTT. Residues: CASSSQGDTGELFF.

The rearrangement uses TRBV27 and TRBJ1-5; D not certain. Trimming shortened V by 8 bases and J by 2 bases, and 13 bases separated the two germline ends. In germline, CDR1 is MNHEY, CDR2 SMNVEV (reference sequence). The CDR3 is 14 residues long. The CDR3 loop reads CASGQTWGNQPQHF. The CDR3 DNA follows: TGTGCCAGCGGGCAGACCTGGGGCAATCAGCCCCAGCATTTT.

This rearrangement joins TRBV9 to TRBJ1-2, with D tentatively TRBD1 (5 bases). In germline, CDR1 is SGDLS, CDR2 YYNGEE. The V and J ends lost 3 bases and 0 bases respectively, with 9 bases between them. The length of the CDR3 is 14 residues. CDR3 sequence (DNA): TGTGCCAGCAGCGAGGGGTACACTAACTATGGCTACACCTTC. It translates to CASSEGYTNYGYTF. Together with reference TRBV9 and TRBJ1-2, the CDR3 gives the full variable domain: DSGVTQTPKHLITATGQRVTLRCSPRSGDLSVYWYQQSLDQGLQFLIQYYNGEERAKGNILERFSAQQFPDLHSELNLSSLELGDSALYFCASSEGYTNYGYTFGSGTRLTVV.

In DNA, the CDR3 is TGTGCCAGCAGTTACTCTCCCTCCGGGACGGTGTACGAGCAGTACTTC. Its protein product is CASSYSPSGTVYEQYF. The rearrangement uses TRBV6-5 and TRBJ2-7; D may correspond to TRBD1 or TRBD2 (5 bases each). Per the germline V gene, CDR1 is MNHEY and CDR2 is SVGAGI. Trimming shortened V by 0 bases and J by 4 bases, and 16 bases separated the two germline ends. The CDR3 is made up of 16 amino acids.

The J gene is TRBJ1-1, the V gene TRBV27; unclear D gene. The germline CDR1 and CDR2 sequences are MNHEY and SMNVEV (reference sequence). This CDR3 region has 11 residues. The V end was cut by 10 bases, the J end by 11 bases, with 17 bases between. The CDR3 coding sequence is TGTGCCACCACCGGGTTCGGTAAGGCTTTCTTT. This codes for CATTGFGKAFF.

To note about this clone: Other DNA sequences in this sample translate to the same CDR3. This chain links TRBV5-8 with TRBJ1-2, with D tentatively TRBD1 (6 bases). The CDR3 contains 14 residues. Trimming stripped 2 bases from V and 7 bases from J, with 15 bases between. Germline V gene data show CDR1 as SGHTS and CDR2 as YDEGEE. The DNA for the CDR3 is TGTGCCAGCAGCTTAGTCACAGGGTCGTCTGGCTACACCTTC. Translating it yields CASSLVTGSSGYTF.

J is TRBJ2-2 and V is TRBV13; D perhaps matches TRBD2 (6 bases). V lost 2 bases and J lost 6, with 22 bases in between. CDR1 is PRHDT and CDR2 is FYEKMQ in the germline V gene (reference sequence). CDR3 length: 18 residues. Written as DNA, the CDR3 is TGTGCCAGCAGCTTAATCGGGGGAGGTAGGGAAAGACCCGGGGAGCTGTTTTTT. This gives the protein CASSLIGGGRERPGELFF.

The chain employs TRBV19 and TRBJ1-4; the match to TRBD1 covers 9 bases. The CDR3 has 17 amino acids. Per germline, CDR1 LNHDA and CDR2 SQIVND (reference sequence). Trimming took 4 bases from V and 0 from J; bases not matched to a gene: 6. In DNA, the CDR3 is TGTGCCAGTAGTAGACGGACAGGGGTACCAACTAATGAAAAACTGTTTTTT. This gives the protein CASSRRTGVPTNEKLFF.

The chain links TRBV29-1 to TRBJ1-2; D is unclear. The CDR3 has 13 amino acids. V lost 3 bases and J 3 bases, leaving 11 bases between the germline ends. The germline CDR1 and CDR2 sequences are SQVTM and ANQGSEA. The CDR3 DNA reads as TGCAGCGTTGACGACGGAGAGGACTATGGCTACACCTTC. Residues: CSVDDGEDYGYTF.

This clone was seen once. The rearrangement uses TRBV5-1 and TRBJ2-2; no clear D. This CDR3 region has 15 residues. The ends were cut back, 0 bases at V and 1 base at J, with 7 bases in the middle. CDR1 and CDR2 (germline): SGHRS, YFSETQ. This CDR3 is CASSLASKNTGELFF. The DNA of the CDR3 is TGCGCCAGCAGCTTGGCGTCCAAGAACACCGGGGAGCTGTTTTTT.

V usage is TRBV7-6 and J usage is TRBJ2-3; no definite D call. CDR3 size: 14 residues. V was clipped by 1 base and J by 3 bases, with 8 bases between them. Germline V gene lookup returns CDR1 SGHVS and CDR2 FNYEAQ. The CDR3 DNA reads TGTGCCAGCAGCTTAGGGATAGGGACAGATACGCAGTATTTT. Residues: CASSLGIGTDTQYF. Together with reference TRBV7-6 and TRBJ2-3, the CDR3 gives the full variable domain: GAGVSQSPRYKVTKRGQDVALRCDPISGHVSLYWYRQALGQGPEFLTYFNYEAQQDKSGLPNDRFSAERPEGSISTLTIQRTEQRDSAMYRCASSLGIGTDTQYFGPGTRLTVL.

The gene calls are TRBV15 and TRBJ2-7; a possible D gene is TRBD2 (6 bases). Trimming took 6 bases from V and 3 from J, leaving 9 bases between them. This CDR3 comprises 12 residues. Germline values: CDR1 LNHNV, CDR2 YYDKDF (reference sequence). This CDR3 reads CATSLANYEQYF. CDR3 DNA: TGTGCCACCAGTCTAGCGAACTACGAGCAGTACTTC.

This chain connects TRBV11-2 to TRBJ1-1; D is perhaps TRBD1 (5 bases). Trimming removed 3 bases from V and 2 bases from J, with 7 bases in between. The CDR3 is 13 amino acids. Germline CDR1 SGHAT, CDR2 FQNNGV. CDR3 sequence (DNA): TGTGCCAGCAGCTTCACAGGCAACACTGAAGCTTTCTTT. Amino acid sequence: CASSFTGNTEAFF.

The chain joins TRBV19 to TRBJ1-1; unclear D gene. Deletions cut 3 bases from V and 3 bases from J, with 11 bases between. The CDR3 sequence is 14 residues long. CDR1 LNHDA and CDR2 SQIVND come from the germline V gene (reference sequence). CDR3 in amino acids: CASSMGRVDTEAFF. CDR3 DNA: TGTGCCAGTAGTATGGGTCGGGTGGACACTGAAGCTTTCTTT.

This chain connects TRBV15 to TRBJ2-1; D is ambiguous. The CDR3 has 14 residues. Germline loops: CDR1 LNHNV, CDR2 YYDKDF (reference sequence). V lost 7 bases, J lost 8 bases, and 18 bases lay in between. The CDR3 spells CATNELSSGYEQFF. The CDR3 coding sequence is TGTGCCACCAACGAACTATCCTCCGGCTATGAGCAGTTCTTC.

The table lists this clone with a count of one. V is TRBV6-5 and J is TRBJ1-2, with TRBD1 identical over 7 bases. The CDR3 spans 14 residues. The V and J ends lost 2 bases and 3 bases, in that order; junction bases with no gene match: 3. The V gene's germline CDR1 is MNHEY and CDR2 SVGAGI. The CDR3 DNA sequence: TGTGCCAGCAGTTACCAGGGGGACTACTATGGCTACACCTTC. The encoded protein is CASSYQGDYYGYTF.

V and J are TRBV4-1 and TRBJ2-1, with 8 bases aligning to TRBD2. Germline CDR1 MGHRA, CDR2 YSYEKL. The CDR3 length is 15 residues. V trimming: 2 bases; J trimming: 9 bases; junction bases outside the gene matches: 9. CDR3 nucleotide sequence: TGCGCCAGCAGCCAACCGCCGGGACTAGGGGTTGAGCAGTTCTTC. Translating it yields CASSQPPGLGVEQFF.

With respect to this clone: The sample contains more than one DNA sequence encoding this CDR3. The chain links TRBV13 to TRBJ2-7; D remains unclear. V was trimmed by 3 bases and J by 0 bases, leaving 6 bases between them. CDR3 size: 13 residues. Germline CDR1 PRHDT, CDR2 FYEKMQ (reference sequence). The CDR3 DNA reads as TGTGCCAGCAGCTTTGGCAGCTCCTACGAGCAGTACTTC. Translating it yields CASSFGSSYEQYF.

This clone was recorded only once. The chain carries TRBV6-1 and TRBJ1-5; D might be TRBD1 (5 bases). V lost 6 bases and J lost 7, with 7 bases in between. Germline V gene sequence: CDR1 MNHNS, CDR2 SASEGT. This CDR3 spans 11 amino acids. CDR3 in amino acids: CASRTGQPQHF. CDR3 in DNA: TGTGCCAGCAGAACAGGCCAGCCCCAGCATTTT.

This chain connects TRBV7-8 to TRBJ2-7; TRBD2 agrees at 12 bases. Losses at the gene ends were 4 bases for V and 6 bases for J; bases not matched to a gene: 4. Per the germline V gene, CDR1 is SGHVS and CDR2 is FQNEAQ. The CDR3 totals 14 residues. The DNA for the CDR3 is TGTGCCAGCAGCTCTCTAGCGGGAGGGGTCGAGCAGTACTTC. Protein sequence: CASSSLAGGVEQYF.

The chain employs TRBV5-1 and TRBJ2-3; D might be TRBD2 (5 bases). The CDR3 is 16 residues long. Germline CDR1 reads SGHRS; CDR2 reads YFSETQ. V dropped 0 bases and J dropped 2 bases, with 13 bases sitting between them. The CDR3 here is CASSLGLPGTTDTQYF. CDR3 nucleotides: TGCGCCAGCAGCTTGGGACTACCAGGCACCACAGATACGCAGTATTTT.

This chain links TRBV9 with TRBJ2-7; D is ambiguous. The CDR3 sequence is 13 residues long. With 5 bases removed from V and 4 bases from J, the gap between germline ends came to 13 bases. Germline V CDR1 and CDR2: SGDLS, YYNGEE. CDR3 in DNA: TGTGCCAGCAGTCAGGACGCGTCATACGAGCAGTACTTC. Translating gives CASSQDASYEQYF.

This rearrangement joins TRBV28 to TRBJ2-7; D uncertain. There are 13 residues in the CDR3. The germline CDR1 and CDR2 sequences are MDHEN and SYDVKM. V was clipped by 2 bases and J by 0 bases, with 5 bases between them. The CDR3 is CASSLDGSYEQYF. Written as DNA, the CDR3 is TGTGCCAGCAGTTTAGATGGCTCCTACGAGCAGTACTTC.

The table lists this clone with a count of one. V gene TRBV12-5 combines with J gene TRBJ2-1; TRBD1 aligns across 10 bases. The germline CDR1 and CDR2 sequences are LGHNT and FRNRAP. The CDR3 is made up of 15 amino acids. J gave up 2 bases and V 6 bases, and 4 bases lay outside the gene matches. The chain's CDR3 is CASGQGQGPYNEQFF. For the CDR3, the DNA is TGTGCTAGTGGCCAGGGACAGGGGCCCTACAATGAGCAGTTCTTC.

This rearrangement joins TRBV9 to TRBJ1-3; maybe TRBD1 (5 bases). Germline CDR1 is SGDLS and CDR2 is YYNGEE. V lost 2 bases to trimming and J lost 0 bases, with 12 bases between them. There are 16 residues in the CDR3. The CDR3, as DNA: TGTGCCAGCAGCGTCGTCCGGGACCTCTCTGGAAACACCATATATTTT. This codes for CASSVVRDLSGNTIYF.

V and J are TRBV2 and TRBJ2-1, with D uncertain. V was cut by 1 base and J by 2 bases, with 12 bases left in between. The CDR3 extends over 16 amino acids. Per the germline V gene, CDR1 is SNHLY and CDR2 is FYNNEI. The DNA of the CDR3 is TGTGCCAGCAGTGAAGACTACTCCCCCACCTACAATGAGCAGTTCTTC. This codes for CASSEDYSPTYNEQFF.

This chain uses TRBV6-1 with TRBJ1-1; 8 bases agree with TRBD1. J lost 4 bases, V lost 6 bases, and 10 bases had no gene match. The CDR3 has 15 amino acids. CDR1 is MNHNS and CDR2 is SASEGT in the germline V gene. CDR3 nucleotide sequence: TGTGCCAGCAGCTACCCCGGACAGGGCAGCACTGAAGCTTTCTTT. Residues: CASSYPGQGSTEAFF.